The 14 T cell receptor beta chains below all came from one sample that was sequenced in a study of T cell responses to AZD1222 COVID-19 vaccine. Clones were read by immunoSEQ multiplex PCR, and TCRdb kept only the in-frame ones, dropping some. The table has about 140,000 clones, roughly 88% seen once; the top ten hold about 6.5%. The sequenced sample was peripheral blood, obtained 28 days after the second AZD1222 dose. The origin of the receptors is an adult who received the AZD1222 COVID-19 vaccine.

The CDR3 loop reads CASSPSRAGVGDTQYF. CDR3 DNA sequence: TGCGCCAGCAGCCCCTCCCGAGCGGGAGTCGGGGATACGCAGTATTTT. This chain links TRBV4-3 with TRBJ2-3; 8 bases line up with TRBD2. The CDR3 sequence is 16 residues long. The germline V gene encodes CDR1 LGHNA and CDR2 YSLEER. After removal of 4 bases from V and 6 bases from J, the junction contained 12 bases not matched to a gene.

This chain joins TRBV21-1 and TRBJ2-1; TRBD1, the table's D call, was not compared with the DNA. TRBV21-1 is described as a pseudogene. The CDR3 totals 15 residues. The chain's CDR3 is CASRKDRSSYNEQFF. DNA for the CDR3: TGTGCCAGCAGGAAGGACAGGAGCTCCTACAATGAGCAGTTCTTC.

V usage is TRBV24-1 and J usage is TRBJ1-2; 7 nucleotides match TRBD1. The CDR3 spans 19 residues. V was clipped by 4 bases and J by 5 bases; unmatched bases: 21. Germline CDR1 KGHDR, CDR2 SFDVKD. The CDR3 loop reads CATSDPTADRFSRMYGYTF. As DNA, the CDR3 is TGTGCCACCAGTGACCCCACCGCGGACAGGTTCTCTAGGATGTATGGCTACACCTTC.

In its sample, this clone was seen once. The chain joins TRBV18 to TRBJ2-1; D might be TRBD1 or TRBD2, each matching 5 bases. CDR3 length: 13 residues. The germline V gene has CDR1 KGHSH and CDR2 LQKENI. V was shortened by 3 bases and J by 6 bases, with 9 bases between the two germline ends. Here the CDR3 reads CASSPGEFNEQFF. DNA of the CDR3: TGTGCCAGCTCACCGGGGGAATTCAATGAGCAGTTCTTC.

The count of this clone is one. The chain uses TRBV28 and TRBJ1-4, with D unresolved. Trimming pared 2 bases from V and 8 bases from J, leaving 15 bases between. The length of the CDR3 is 15 residues. CDR1 is MDHEN and CDR2 is SYDVKM in the germline V gene. The CDR3 is CASSLPLGKGEKLFF. The CDR3 DNA reads as TGTGCCAGCAGTTTACCACTGGGTAAGGGAGAAAAACTGTTTTTT.

The chain recombines TRBV28 with TRBJ1-2, with TRBD1 as a possible D gene (6 bases). The CDR3 contains 12 residues. In germline, CDR1 is MDHEN, CDR2 SYDVKM. Trimming pared 5 bases from V and 4 bases from J, leaving 8 bases between. CDR3 loop: CASSVGGYGYTF. As DNA, the CDR3 is TGTGCCAGCAGTGTAGGGGGCTATGGCTACACCTTC.

This clone appeared once. This chain uses TRBV10-3 with TRBJ1-3; a weak D match, TRBD1 (6 bases). Trimming removed 3 bases from V and 0 bases from J, with 18 bases in between. This CDR3 has 18 amino acids. Germline CDR1 is ENHRY and CDR2 is SYGVKD. CDR3 coding DNA: TGTGCCATCAGTGAACAGGGCTCCGGGATTCACTCTGGAAACACCATATATTTT. Its protein is CAISEQGSGIHSGNTIYF.

The chain employs TRBV6-5 and TRBJ1-3; perhaps TRBD1 as D (6 bases). This CDR3 comprises 15 residues. Between the trimmed V and J ends, which lost 6 bases and 2 bases, there was a span of 14 bases. Germline V gene sequence: CDR1 MNHEY, CDR2 SVGAGI. In DNA form, the CDR3 reads TGTGCCAGCAGACGTGAGGGGGGGACTGGAAACACCATATATTTT. Its protein product is CASRREGGTGNTIYF.

The chain carries TRBV29-1 and TRBJ2-5, with D perhaps TRBD1 (7 bases). Between the trimmed V and J ends, which lost 6 bases and 4 bases, there was a span of 18 bases. The germline V gene encodes CDR1 SQVTM and CDR2 ANQGSEA. The CDR3 totals 14 residues. CDR3 in DNA: TGCAGCGTCTCGTCAGGGGGGCGGGTAGAGACCCAGTACTTC. It codes for CSVSSGGRVETQYF.

The chain recombines TRBV4-3 with TRBJ1-6, with unresolved D. This CDR3 comprises 16 residues. The germline V gene has CDR1 LGHNA and CDR2 YSLEER. V lost 0 bases, J lost 10 bases, and 16 bases lay in between. CDR3 in amino acids: CASSQDLDGARSPLHF. DNA for the CDR3: TGCGCCAGCAGCCAAGACCTGGACGGCGCTAGGTCACCCCTCCACTTT.

The chain combines TRBV6-5 with TRBJ1-5; D is unresolved. The CDR3 is 16 amino acids. Germline V lookup: CDR1 MNHEY, CDR2 SVGAGI. The V end lost 0 bases, the J end lost 2 bases, and 11 bases lay between the germline ends. CDR3 loop: CASSYSKGGGNQPQHF. The CDR3, as DNA: TGTGCCAGCAGTTACTCGAAGGGTGGTGGCAATCAGCCCCAGCATTTT.

The chain has TRBV5-5 and TRBJ2-3, with 9 bases that match TRBD2. The length of the CDR3 is 14 residues. The V gene's germline CDR1 is SGHKS and CDR2 YYEKEE (reference sequence). V was clipped by 4 bases and J by 0 bases; unmatched bases: 0. CDR3 sequence: CASSTSGSTDTQYF. The CDR3 bases are TGTGCCAGCAGCACTAGCGGGAGCACAGATACGCAGTATTTT.

The V gene is TRBV25-1, the J gene TRBJ2-2; no firm D call. The CDR3 is 15 amino acids. CDR1 is MGHDK, CDR2 SYGVNS, per germline. V was shortened by 4 bases and J by 5 bases, with 14 bases between the two germline ends. CDR3 in amino acids: CASSVRELRTGELFF. For the CDR3, the DNA is TGTGCCAGCAGTGTACGCGAATTAAGGACCGGGGAGCTGTTTTTT.

This chain links TRBV3-1 (or the pseudogene TRBV3-2) with TRBJ2-6; 7 bases fit TRBD1. This CDR3 region has 16 residues. The germline V gene has CDR1 LGHDT and CDR2 YNNKEL (reference sequence). The trim removed 5 bases at V and 0 bases at J, leaving 4 bases unmatched. The CDR3 DNA sequence: TGTGCCAGCAGCTACAGGGGTCTCTCTGGGGCCAACGTCCTGACTTTC. This gives the protein CASSYRGLSGANVLTF.